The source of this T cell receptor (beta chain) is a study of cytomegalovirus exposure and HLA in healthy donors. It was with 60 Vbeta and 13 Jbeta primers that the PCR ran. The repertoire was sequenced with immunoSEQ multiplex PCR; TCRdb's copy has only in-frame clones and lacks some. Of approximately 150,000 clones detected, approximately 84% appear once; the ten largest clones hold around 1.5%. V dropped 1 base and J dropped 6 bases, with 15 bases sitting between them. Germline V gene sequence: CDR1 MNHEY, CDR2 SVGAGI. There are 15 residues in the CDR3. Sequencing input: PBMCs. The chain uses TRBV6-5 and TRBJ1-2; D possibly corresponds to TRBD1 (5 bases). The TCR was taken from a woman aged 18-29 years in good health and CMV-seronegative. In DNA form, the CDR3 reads TGTGCCAGCAGTTACTGGAGGGGTGATGATAATGGCTACACCTTC. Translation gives CASSYWRGDDNGYTF.